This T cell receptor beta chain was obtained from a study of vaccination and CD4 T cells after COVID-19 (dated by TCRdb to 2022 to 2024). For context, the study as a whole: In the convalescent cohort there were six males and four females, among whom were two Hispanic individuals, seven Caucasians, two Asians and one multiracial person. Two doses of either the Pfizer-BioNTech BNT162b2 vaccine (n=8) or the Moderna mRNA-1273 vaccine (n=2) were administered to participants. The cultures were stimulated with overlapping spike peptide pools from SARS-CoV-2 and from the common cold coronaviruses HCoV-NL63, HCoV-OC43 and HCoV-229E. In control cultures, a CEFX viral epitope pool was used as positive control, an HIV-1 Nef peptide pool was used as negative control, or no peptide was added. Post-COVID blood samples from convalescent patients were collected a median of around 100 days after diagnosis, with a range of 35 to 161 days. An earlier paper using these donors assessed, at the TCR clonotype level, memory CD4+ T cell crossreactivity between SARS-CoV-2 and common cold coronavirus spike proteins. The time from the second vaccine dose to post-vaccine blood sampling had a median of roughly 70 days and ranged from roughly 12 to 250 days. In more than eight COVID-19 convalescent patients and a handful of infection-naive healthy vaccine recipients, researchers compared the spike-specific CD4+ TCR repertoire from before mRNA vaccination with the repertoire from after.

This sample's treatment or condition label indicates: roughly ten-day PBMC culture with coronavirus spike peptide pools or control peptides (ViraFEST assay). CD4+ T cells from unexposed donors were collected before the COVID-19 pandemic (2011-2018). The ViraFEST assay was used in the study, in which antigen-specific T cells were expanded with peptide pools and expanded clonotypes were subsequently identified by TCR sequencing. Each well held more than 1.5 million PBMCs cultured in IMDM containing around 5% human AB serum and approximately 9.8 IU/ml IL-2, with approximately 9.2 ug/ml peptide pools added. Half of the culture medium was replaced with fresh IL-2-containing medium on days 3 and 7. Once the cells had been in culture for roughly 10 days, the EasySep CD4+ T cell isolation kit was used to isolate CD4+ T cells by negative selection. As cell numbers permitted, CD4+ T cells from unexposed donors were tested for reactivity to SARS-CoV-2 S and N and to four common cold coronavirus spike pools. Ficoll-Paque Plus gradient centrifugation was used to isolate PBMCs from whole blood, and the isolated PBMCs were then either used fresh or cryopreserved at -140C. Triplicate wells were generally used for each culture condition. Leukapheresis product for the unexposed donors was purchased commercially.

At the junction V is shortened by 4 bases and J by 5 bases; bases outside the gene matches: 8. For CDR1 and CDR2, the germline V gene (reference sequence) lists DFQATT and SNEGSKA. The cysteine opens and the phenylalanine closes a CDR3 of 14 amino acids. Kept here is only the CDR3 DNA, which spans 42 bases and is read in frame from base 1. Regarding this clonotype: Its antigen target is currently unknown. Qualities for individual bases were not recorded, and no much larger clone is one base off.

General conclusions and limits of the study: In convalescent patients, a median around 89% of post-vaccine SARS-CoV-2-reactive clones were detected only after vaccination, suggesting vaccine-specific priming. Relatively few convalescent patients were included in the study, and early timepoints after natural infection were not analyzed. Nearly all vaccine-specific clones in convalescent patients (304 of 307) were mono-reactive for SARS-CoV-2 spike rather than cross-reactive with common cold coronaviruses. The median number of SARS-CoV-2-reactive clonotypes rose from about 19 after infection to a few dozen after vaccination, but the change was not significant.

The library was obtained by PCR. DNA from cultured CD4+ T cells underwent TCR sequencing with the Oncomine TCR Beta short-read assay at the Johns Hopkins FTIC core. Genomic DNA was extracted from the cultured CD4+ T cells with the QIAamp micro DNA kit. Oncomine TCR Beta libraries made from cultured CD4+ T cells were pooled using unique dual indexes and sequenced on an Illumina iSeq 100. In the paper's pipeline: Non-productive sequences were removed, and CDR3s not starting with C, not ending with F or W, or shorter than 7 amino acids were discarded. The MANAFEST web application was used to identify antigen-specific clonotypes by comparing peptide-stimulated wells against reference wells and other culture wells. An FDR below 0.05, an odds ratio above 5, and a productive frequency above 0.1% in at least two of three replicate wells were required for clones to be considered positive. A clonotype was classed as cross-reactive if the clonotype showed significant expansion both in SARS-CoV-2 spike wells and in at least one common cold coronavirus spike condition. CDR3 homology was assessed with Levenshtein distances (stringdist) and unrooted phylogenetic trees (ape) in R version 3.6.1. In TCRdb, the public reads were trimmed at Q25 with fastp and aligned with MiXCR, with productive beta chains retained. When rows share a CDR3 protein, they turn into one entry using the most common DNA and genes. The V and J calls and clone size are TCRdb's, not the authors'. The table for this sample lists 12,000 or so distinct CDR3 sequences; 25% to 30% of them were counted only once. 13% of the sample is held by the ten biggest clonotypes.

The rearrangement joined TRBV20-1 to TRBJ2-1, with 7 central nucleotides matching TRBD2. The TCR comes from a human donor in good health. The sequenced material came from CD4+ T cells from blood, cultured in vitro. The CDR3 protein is CSATLWRGNNEQFF. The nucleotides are TGCAGTGCTACACTTTGGCGGGGGAACAATGAGCAGTTCTTC.